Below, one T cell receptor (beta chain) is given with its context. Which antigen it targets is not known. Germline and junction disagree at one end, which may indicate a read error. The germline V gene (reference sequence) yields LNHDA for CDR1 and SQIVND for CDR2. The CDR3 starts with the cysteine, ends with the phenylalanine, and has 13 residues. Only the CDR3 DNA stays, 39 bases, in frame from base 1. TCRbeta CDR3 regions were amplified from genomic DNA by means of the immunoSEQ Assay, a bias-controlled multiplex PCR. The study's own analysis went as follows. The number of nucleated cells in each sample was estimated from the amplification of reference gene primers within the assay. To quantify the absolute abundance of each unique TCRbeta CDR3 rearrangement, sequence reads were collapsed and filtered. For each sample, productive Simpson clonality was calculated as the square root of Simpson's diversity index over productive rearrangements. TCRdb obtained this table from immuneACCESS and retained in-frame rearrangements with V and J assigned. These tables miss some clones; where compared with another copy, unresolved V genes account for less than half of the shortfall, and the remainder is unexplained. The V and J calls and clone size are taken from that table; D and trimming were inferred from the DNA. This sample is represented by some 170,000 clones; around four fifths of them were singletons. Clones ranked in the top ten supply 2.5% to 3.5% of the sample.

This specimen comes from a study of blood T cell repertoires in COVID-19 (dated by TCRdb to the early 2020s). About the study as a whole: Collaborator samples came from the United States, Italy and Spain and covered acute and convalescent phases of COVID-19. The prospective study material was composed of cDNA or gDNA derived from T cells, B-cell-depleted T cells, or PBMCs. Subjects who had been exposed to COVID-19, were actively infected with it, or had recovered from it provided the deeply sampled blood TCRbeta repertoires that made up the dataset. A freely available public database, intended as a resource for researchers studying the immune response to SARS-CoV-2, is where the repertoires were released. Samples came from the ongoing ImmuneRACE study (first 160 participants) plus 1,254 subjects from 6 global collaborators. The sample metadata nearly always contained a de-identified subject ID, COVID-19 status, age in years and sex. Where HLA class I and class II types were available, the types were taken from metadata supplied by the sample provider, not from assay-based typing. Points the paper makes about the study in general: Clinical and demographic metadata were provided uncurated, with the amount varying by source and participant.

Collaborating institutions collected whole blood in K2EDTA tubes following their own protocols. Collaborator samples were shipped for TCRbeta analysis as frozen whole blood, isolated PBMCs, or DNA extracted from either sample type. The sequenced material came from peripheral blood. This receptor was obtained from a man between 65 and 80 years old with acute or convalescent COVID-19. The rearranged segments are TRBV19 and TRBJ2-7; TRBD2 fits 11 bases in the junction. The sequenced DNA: TGTGCCAGTAGACTAGCGGGAGACTACGGGCAGTACTTC. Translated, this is CASRLAGDYGQYF.